This entry lists 20 T cell receptor beta chains sequenced from one sample in a study of T cell repertoires in cytomegalovirus infection. MiXCR, applied by TCRdb to the reads, yields one record per CDR3 protein. The sample yields fewer than 85,000 distinct CDR3 sequences, over 3.5% seen once. The specimen sequenced was PBMCs. The receptors come from a human donor in good health (CMV status not recorded). Some clones in this sample may be carry-over from other donors' samples.

This clonotype was found many times. Sequence at one end of the junction differs from germline and may be a read error. The V gene is TRBV4-1, the J gene TRBJ1-6, with TRBD1 matching 10 bases. This CDR3 region has 15 residues. Germline CDR1 MGHRA, CDR2 YSYEKL. The CDR3 is CASSQAWDRGSPLHF. For the CDR3, the DNA is TGTGCCAGCAGCCAAGCCTGGGACAGGGGATCACCCCTCCACTTT.

This clonotype was recorded many times. The chain uses TRBV5-6 and TRBJ2-3; D not resolved. V lost 1 base and J lost 2, with 11 bases in between. Germline CDR1 is SGHDT and CDR2 is YYEEEE. The CDR3 extends over 15 amino acids. CDR3 in DNA: TGTGCCAGCAGCTTGCCGGCGGAGTACACAGATACGCAGTATTTT. It is translated as CASSLPAEYTDTQYF.

Many counts were recorded for this clonotype. The chain uses TRBV7-9 and TRBJ2-2; 11 bases are shared with TRBD1. Per germline, CDR1 SEHNR and CDR2 FQNEAQ (reference sequence). The CDR3 spans 19 residues. J was trimmed by 0 bases and V by 5 bases; bases with no gene match: 11. This chain's CDR3 is CASSTRTGGGSPNTGELFF. The CDR3, as DNA: TGTGCCAGCAGCACCCGGACAGGGGGCGGATCACCGAACACCGGGGAGCTGTTTTTT.

This clonotype showed up just a few times. The chain uses TRBV7-2 and TRBJ1-1, with TRBD1 as a possible D gene (6 bases). Germline V CDR1 and CDR2: SGHTA, FQGNSA. The CDR3 has 15 residues. The V end lost 5 bases, the J end lost 0 bases, and 13 bases lay between the germline ends. This CDR3 is CASSVIGGMNTEAFF. CDR3 nucleotide sequence: TGTGCCAGCAGCGTAATAGGGGGGATGAACACTGAAGCTTTCTTT.

This clonotype was recorded many times. The chain couples TRBV29-1 to TRBJ2-2, with unresolved D. This CDR3 is 11 amino acids long. Germline-derived CDR1 and CDR2 are SQVTM and ANQGSEA. V gave up 4 bases and J gave up 5 bases, with 5 bases separating them. CDR3 region: CSVGKTGELFF. The CDR3 DNA sequence: TGCAGCGTTGGGAAAACCGGGGAGCTGTTTTTT.

At least ten counts were recorded for this clonotype. V is TRBV5-6 and J is TRBJ2-2; D gene ambiguous. The CDR3 has 13 amino acids. V was clipped by 5 bases and J by 4 bases, with 9 bases between them. From germline, CDR1 is SGHDT and CDR2 YYEEEE. The CDR3 DNA follows: TGTGCCAGCAGTTTAATTCCCACCGGGGAGCTGTTTTTT. This encodes CASSLIPTGELFF. Variable domain in full (rest from reference TRBV5-6 and TRBJ2-2): DAGVTQSPTHLIKTRGQQVTLRCSPKSGHDTVSWYQQALGQGPQFIFQYYEEEERQRGNFPDRFSGHQFPNYSSELNVNALLLGDSALYLCASSLIPTGELFFGEGSRLTVL.

A word on this clonotype: This may be a read error, as it is one base from a much larger clone. This CDR3 fails to terminate in the conserved phenylalanine or tryptophan, so it likely reflects a read error. The chain is built from TRBV20-1 and TRBJ2-7; the match to TRBD2 covers 16 bases. After removal of 6 bases from V and 2 bases from J, the junction contained 4 bases not matched to a gene. CDR3 length equals 15 residues. Germline CDR1 is DFQATT and CDR2 is SNEGSKA (reference sequence). In DNA form, the CDR3 reads TGCAGTGCGATTGGGACTAGCGGGAGGGCCTACGAGCAGTACCTC. Its translation is CSAIGTSGRAYEQYL.

This clonotype was observed many times. Written as DNA, the CDR3 is TGCGCCAGCAGCCTCCTAGGGGACAGGGTGAGAGGCTACACCTTC. It specifies CASSLLGDRVRGYTF. The chain has TRBV4-3 and TRBJ1-2, with TRBD1 matching over 9 bases. This CDR3 region has 15 residues. CDR1 and CDR2 (germline): LGHNA, YSLEER. V was pared by 4 bases and J by 8 bases, with 11 bases of the junction left unmatched.

This clonotype was picked up many times. The chain uses TRBV7-4 and TRBJ2-7; D gene ambiguous. CDR1 is SGHVT, CDR2 SQSDAQ, per germline. Trimming took 1 base from V and 2 from J, leaving 15 bases between them. The CDR3 is made up of 16 amino acids. The DNA for the CDR3 is TGTGCCAGCAGCTTAGTTGGCGGACCTCAAACCTACGAGCAGTACTTC. It translates to CASSLVGGPQTYEQYF.

This clonotype was seen repeatedly, ten times or more. The chain employs TRBV7-6 and TRBJ2-5, with D perhaps TRBD2 (6 bases). The CDR3 extends over 13 amino acids. V gave up 5 bases and J gave up 5 bases, with 12 bases separating them. Germline-derived CDR1 and CDR2 are SGHVS and FNYEAQ. This CDR3 is CASSRAAGETQYF. CDR3 DNA: TGTGCCAGCAGCAGGGCGGCGGGGGAGACCCAGTACTTC.

This clonotype was detected ten times or more. The rearrangement uses TRBV24-1 and TRBJ2-2, with 11 bases matching TRBD1. From germline, CDR1 is KGHDR and CDR2 SFDVKD. This CDR3 has 17 residues. V lost 3 bases to trimming and J lost 4 bases; unmatched junction nucleotides: 6. The CDR3 is CATSDQDRGRITGELFF. The CDR3 DNA reads TGTGCCACCAGTGATCAGGACAGGGGGCGGATCACCGGGGAGCTGTTTTTT.

This clonotype was seen at least ten times. This sequence joins TRBV9 and TRBJ1-2; D remains unclear. Trimming pared 0 bases from V and 6 bases from J, leaving 9 bases between. The V gene's germline CDR1 is SGDLS and CDR2 YYNGEE. The CDR3 is made up of 13 amino acids. CDR3 loop: CASSVAGKDGYTF. The CDR3 DNA reads TGTGCCAGCAGCGTAGCCGGAAAGGATGGCTACACCTTC.

At least ten counts were recorded for this clonotype. The chain joins TRBV28 to TRBJ1-3, with 10 bases lining up with TRBD1. V shed 5 bases and J 4 bases; nucleotides not matched to a gene: 8. Looked up from germline, CDR1 is MDHEN and CDR2 is SYDVKM. The CDR3 totals 16 residues. CDR3: CASSVTGGVSGNTIYF. The CDR3 nucleotides read TGTGCCAGCAGTGTGACAGGGGGCGTTTCCGGAAACACCATATATTTT.

This clonotype was seen ten or more times. V and J are TRBV7-2 and TRBJ2-6; D is possibly TRBD1 (6 bases). Germline V gene sequence: CDR1 SGHTA, CDR2 FQGNSA. The germline V and J ends were trimmed by 7 bases and 0 bases, with 10 bases remaining between them. The CDR3 runs 15 residues. CDR3 residues: CASTIGGSGANVLTF. The CDR3 coding sequence is TGTGCCAGCACCATAGGGGGCTCTGGGGCCAACGTCCTGACTTTC.

This clonotype was picked up many times. The V gene is TRBV7-2, the J gene TRBJ2-7; D is undetermined. Germline V gene data show CDR1 as SGHTA and CDR2 as FQGNSA. This CDR3 comprises 14 residues. Trimming cost V 5 bases and J 2 bases, with 13 bases left between them. CDR3 in DNA: TGTGCCAGCAGCCCGAATAGCAAGGCCTACGAGCAGTACTTC. It is translated as CASSPNSKAYEQYF.

This clonotype came up many times. The chain carries TRBV10-3 and TRBJ1-1; the D is unclear. The V and J ends lost 0 bases and 0 bases respectively, with 5 bases between them. The CDR3 runs to 14 residues. Germline CDR1 and CDR2: ENHRY and SYGVKD. The CDR3, as DNA: TGTGCCATCAGTGAGTCCGGGATGAACACTGAAGCTTTCTTT. Its translation is CAISESGMNTEAFF.

The table lists this clonotype with many counts. The chain joins TRBV28 to TRBJ1-4; 7 positions agree with TRBD1. CDR1 and CDR2 from the germline V gene are MDHEN and SYDVKM. The V segment lost 9 bases and the J segment 4 bases; nucleotides outside the gene matches: 5. The CDR3 consists of 13 residues. This CDR3 is CASGGQVNEKLFF. CDR3 sequence (DNA): TGTGCCAGTGGTGGACAGGTTAATGAAAAACTGTTTTTT. Full variable domain (remainder filled in from reference TRBV28 and TRBJ1-4): DVKVTQSSRYLVKRTGEKVFLECVQDMDHENMFWYRQDPGLGLRLIYFSYDVKMKEKGDIPEGYSVSREKKERFSLILESASTNQTSMYLCASGGQVNEKLFFGSGTQLSVL.

This clonotype showed up many times. The chain joins TRBV5-1 to TRBJ2-2; perhaps TRBD2 as D (6 bases). The ends were cut back, 2 bases at V and 5 bases at J, with 7 bases in the middle. CDR1 is SGHRS and CDR2 is YFSETQ in the germline V gene. This CDR3 has 13 amino acids. CDR3 residues: CASSFAGTGELFF. The CDR3 nucleotides read TGCGCCAGCAGCTTCGCGGGGACCGGGGAGCTGTTTTTT.

This clonotype was seen ten or more times. J is TRBJ1-1 and V is TRBV7-2, with no clear D. Trimming removed 5 bases from V and 7 bases from J, with 11 bases in between. Per the germline V gene, CDR1 is SGHTA and CDR2 is FQGNSA. CDR3 size: 12 residues. Written as DNA, the CDR3 is TGTGCCAGCAGCGCCTCTTTGTATGAAGCTTTCTTT. It yields the protein CASSASLYEAFF. The full variable domain, its missing parts supplied by reference TRBV7-2 and TRBJ1-1, is GAGVSQSPSNKVTEKGKDVELRCDPISGHTALYWYRQSLGQGLEFLIYFQGNSAPDKSGLPSDRFSAERTGGSVSTLTIQRTQQEDSAVYLCASSASLYEAFFGQGTRLTVV.

This clonotype was detected ten times or more. This sequence joins TRBV7-8 and TRBJ2-1; D possibly corresponds to TRBD2 (6 bases). Trimming removed 3 bases at V and 6 bases at J, with 18 bases between. The CDR3 extends over 16 amino acids. Germline V gives CDR1 SGHVS, CDR2 FQNEAQ. CDR3 amino acids: CASSFPGVADLNEQFF. DNA of the CDR3: TGTGCCAGCAGCTTTCCGGGGGTTGCGGATCTCAATGAGCAGTTCTTC.